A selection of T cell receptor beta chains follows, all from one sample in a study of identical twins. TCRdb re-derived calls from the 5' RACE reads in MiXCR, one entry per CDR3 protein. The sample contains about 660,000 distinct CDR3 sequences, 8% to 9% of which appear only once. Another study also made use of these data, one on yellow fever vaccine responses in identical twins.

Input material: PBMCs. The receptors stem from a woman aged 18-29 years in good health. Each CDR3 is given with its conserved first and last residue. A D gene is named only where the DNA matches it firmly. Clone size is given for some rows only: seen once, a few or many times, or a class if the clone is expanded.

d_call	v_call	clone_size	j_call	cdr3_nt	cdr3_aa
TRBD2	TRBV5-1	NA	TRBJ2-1	TGCGCCAGCAGCTCCGACGGGACTAGCAACAATGAGCAGTTCTTC	CASSSDGTSNNEQFF
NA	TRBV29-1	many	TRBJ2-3	TGCAGCGCAAAACCGGCGGGGCTAGATACGCAGTATTTT	CSAKPAGLDTQYF
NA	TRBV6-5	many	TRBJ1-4	TGTGCCAGCACGCCAGGCAATCGAAAACTGTTTTTT	CASTPGNRKLFF
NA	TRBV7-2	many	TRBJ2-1	TGTGCCAGCACCTCTAGGCCAGGGATGGACAATGAGCAGTTCTTC	CASTSRPGMDNEQFF
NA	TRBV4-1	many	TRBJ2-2	TGCGCCAGCAGCCAAGTCCCGGGAGCGAACACCGGGGAGCTGTTTTTT	CASSQVPGANTGELFF
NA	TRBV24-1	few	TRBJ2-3	TGTGCCACCAGTGATCATGACAGGACTGGAGATACGCAGTATTTT	CATSDHDRTGDTQYF
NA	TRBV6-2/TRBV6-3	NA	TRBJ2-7	TGTGCCAGCAGTCTTACCGGGATTCTCTACGAGCAGTACTTC	CASSLTGILYEQYF
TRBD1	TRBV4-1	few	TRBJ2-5	TGCGCCAGCAGCCAAGAGGACAGGGAGCAAGAGACCCAGTACTTC	CASSQEDREQETQYF
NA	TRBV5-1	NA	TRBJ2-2	TGCGCCAGCAGCTTGGTCGGCGGCGGGGAGCTGTTTTTT	CASSLVGGGELFF
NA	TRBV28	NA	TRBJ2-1	TGTGCCAGCAGCCGGGACCAGAATGAGCAGTTCTTC	CASSRDQNEQFF
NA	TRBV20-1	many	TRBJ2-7	TGCAGTGCTCAGGACGGAGCCTACGAGCAGTACTTC	CSAQDGAYEQYF
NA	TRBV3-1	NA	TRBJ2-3	TGTGCCAGCAGCCAATACTCCAGGACGGGGGATACGCAGTATTTT	CASSQYSRTGDTQYF
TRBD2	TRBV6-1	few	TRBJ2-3	TGTGCCAGCAGTGTCGGGACTAGGGGGGATACGCAGTATTTT	CASSVGTRGDTQYF
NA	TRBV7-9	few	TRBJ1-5	TGTGCCAGCAGCTTAGAAGCAGGGGAGGTTCAGCCCCAGCATTTT	CASSLEAGEVQPQHF
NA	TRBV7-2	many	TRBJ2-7	TGTGCCAGCAGCTTAGTGAGTGGGCGGGACGGTGAGCAGTACTTC	CASSLVSGRDGEQYF
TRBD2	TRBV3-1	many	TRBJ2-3	TGTGCCAGCAGCCAAGACTTGCTAGCGGGGATTAGCACAGATACGCAGTATTTT	CASSQDLLAGISTDTQYF
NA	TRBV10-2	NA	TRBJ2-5	TGCGCCAGCAGTGAGGTGGCTAGCGTGGAGACCCAGTACTTC	CASSEVASVETQYF
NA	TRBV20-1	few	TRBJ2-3	TGCAGTCCGCTGACCCTTTCAGACACAGATACGCAGTATTTT	CSPLTLSDTDTQYF
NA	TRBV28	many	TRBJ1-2	TGTGCCAGCAGTTTATCTGGGACCTGGGGCTACACCTTC	CASSLSGTWGYTF
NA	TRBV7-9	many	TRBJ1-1	TGTGCCAGCAGATCTACCGACAAACTTAACACTGAAGCTTTCTTT	CASRSTDKLNTEAFF
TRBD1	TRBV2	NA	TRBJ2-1	TGTGCCAGCAGTGAAGGGACAGGCGTCTCCTACAATGAGCAGTTCTTC	CASSEGTGVSYNEQFF
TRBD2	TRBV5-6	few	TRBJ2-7	TGTGCCAGCAGCCCCACCTGGGGGGGCGAGCAGTACTTC	CASSPTWGGEQYF
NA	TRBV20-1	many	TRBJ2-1	TGCAGTGCTAGTGGCGTGGGCAGGGGTGATGAGCAGTTCTTC	CSASGVGRGDEQFF
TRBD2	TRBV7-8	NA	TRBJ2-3	TGTGCCAGCAGCCCCAGACTAGCGGATTACACAGATACGCAGTATTTT	CASSPRLADYTDTQYF
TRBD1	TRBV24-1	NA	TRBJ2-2	TGTGCCACCAGTGATTTGCGGGGACAGTACACCGGGGAGCTGTTTTTT	CATSDLRGQYTGELFF
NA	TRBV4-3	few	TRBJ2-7	TGCGCCAGCAGCCAAGGAGCGGTTAGCTCCTACGAGCAGTACTTC	CASSQGAVSSYEQYF
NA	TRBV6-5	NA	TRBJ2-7	TGTGCCAGCAGTTACAATCCCCTCTCCGAGCAGTACTTC	CASSYNPLSEQYF
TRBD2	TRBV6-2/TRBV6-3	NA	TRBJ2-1	TGTGCCAGCAGTAAACCAGCGGGGGGACTGAATGAGCAGTTCTTC	CASSKPAGGLNEQFF
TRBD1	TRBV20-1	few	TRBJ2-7	TGCAGTGCTAGGATCATGGGACAGGGGGCTTACGAGCAGTACTTC	CSARIMGQGAYEQYF
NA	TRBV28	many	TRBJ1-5	TGTGCCAGCAGTTTCTGGGGGAGGCCCCAGCATTTT	CASSFWGRPQHF
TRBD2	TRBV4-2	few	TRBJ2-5	TGTGCCAGCAGCCGGGCGGGGGTAGAGACCCAGTACTTC	CASSRAGVETQYF
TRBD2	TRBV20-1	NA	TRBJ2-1	TGCAGTGCTACCCCCCCCGGGACTAGCGGGGTGTATGAGCAGTTCTTC	CSATPPGTSGVYEQFF
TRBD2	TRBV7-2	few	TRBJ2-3	TGTGCCAGCAGCTTAGCGCGGGAGGGCCACATTAGCACAGATACGCAGTATTTT	CASSLAREGHISTDTQYF
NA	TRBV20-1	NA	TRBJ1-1	TGCAGTGCTACGATCCTCATTGGGGGGCAAGGTGAAGCTTTCTTT	CSATILIGGQGEAFF
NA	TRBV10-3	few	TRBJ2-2	TGTGCCATCAGTGATTCCACGTATGAGGGCACCGGGGAGCTGTTTTTT	CAISDSTYEGTGELFF
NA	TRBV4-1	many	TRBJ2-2	TGCGCCAGCAGCCAAGGGTTGGTTGGGGCAGAGTTATTAGCGAACACCGGGGAGCTGTTTTTT	CASSQGLVGAELLANTGELFF
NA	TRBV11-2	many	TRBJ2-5	TGTGCCAGCAGTTTGGGCCAAGAGACCCAGTACTTC	CASSLGQETQYF
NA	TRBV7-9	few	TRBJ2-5	TGTGCCAGCAGCAGCGACACTAGGGTCGTGGAGACCCAGTACTTC	CASSSDTRVVETQYF
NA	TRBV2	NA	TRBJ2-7	TGTGCCAGCAGTGGCAGGGTCTCCTACGAGCAGTACTTC	CASSGRVSYEQYF
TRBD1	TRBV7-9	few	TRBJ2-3	TGTGCCAGCAGCCCCGGGACAGTCAGCACAGATACGCAGTATTTT	CASSPGTVSTDTQYF
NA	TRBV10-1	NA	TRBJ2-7	TGCGCCAGCGGAAAGACAGGCTCCTACGAGCAGTACTTC	CASGKTGSYEQYF
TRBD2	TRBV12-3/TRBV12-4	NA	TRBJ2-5	TGTGCCAGCAGTTTCGGTAGCGGGAGTAGTCTTGGAGAGACCCAGTACTTC	CASSFGSGSSLGETQYF
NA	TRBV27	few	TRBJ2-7	TGTGCCAGCAGTCCCCCCCCGCGGATAAATTACGAGCAGTACTTC	CASSPPPRINYEQYF
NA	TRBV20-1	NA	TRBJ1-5	TGCAGTGCTAGGGGGGCGGTTGATAGCAATCAGCCCCAGCATTTT	CSARGAVDSNQPQHF
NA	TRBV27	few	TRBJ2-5	TGTGCCAGCAGGAAACAGGGCTTTACGGAGACCCAGTACTTC	CASRKQGFTETQYF
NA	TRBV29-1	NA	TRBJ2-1	TGCAGCGTTGAAGTTCGGGTGGGTCCGTTCTTC	CSVEVRVGPFF
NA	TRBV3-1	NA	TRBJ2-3	TGTGCCACCAGCCAAGGTACAGCTAGCACAGATACGCAGTATTTT	CATSQGTASTDTQYF
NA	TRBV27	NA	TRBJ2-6	TGTGCCAGCAGTTTATTGGCGATCGGATCTGGGGCCAACGTCCTGACTTTC	CASSLLAIGSGANVLTF
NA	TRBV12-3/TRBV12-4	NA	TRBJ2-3	TGTGCCAGCAGCATAAAACAGGGTTCAGATACGCAGTATTTT	CASSIKQGSDTQYF
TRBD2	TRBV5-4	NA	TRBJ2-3	TGTGCCAGCAGCATGGGACTAGGGGATACGCAGTATTTT	CASSMGLGDTQYF
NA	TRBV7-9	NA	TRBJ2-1	TGTGCCAGCAGCCTACAGGGTACCATCAATGAGCAGTTCTTC	CASSLQGTINEQFF
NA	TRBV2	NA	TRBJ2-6	TGTGCCAGCAGTGCCGACAGGAGGTTCTCTGGGGCCAACGTCCTGACTTTC	CASSADRRFSGANVLTF
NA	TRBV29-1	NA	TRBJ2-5	TGCAGCGTTGAGGGGGGAGAGGTGTTAGAGACCCAGTACTTC	CSVEGGEVLETQYF
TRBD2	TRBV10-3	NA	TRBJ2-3	TGTGCCATCACGGCGGGAGCCCAGGCAGATACGCAGTATTTT	CAITAGAQADTQYF
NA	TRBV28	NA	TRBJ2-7	TGTGCCAGCAGTTTGTCGGGGGGCCCATGGTACGAGCAGTACTTC	CASSLSGGPWYEQYF
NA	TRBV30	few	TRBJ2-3	TGTGCCTGGAGCGGAACGGGAGGCACAGATACGCAGTATTTT	CAWSGTGGTDTQYF
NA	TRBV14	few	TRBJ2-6	TGTGCCAGCAGCCAAGCCGGGATATCTGTTCAGACACGGGGCGACTCTGGGGCCAACGTCCTGACTTTC	CASSQAGISVQTRGDSGANVLTF
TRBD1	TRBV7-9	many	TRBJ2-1	TGTGCCAGCAGCTATAAGTCCCGACAGGGTGGTGAGCAGTTCTTC	CASSYKSRQGGEQFF
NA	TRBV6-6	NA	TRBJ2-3	TGTGCCAGCAGCACAACGACCCCCCCGGCGCAGTATTTT	CASSTTTPPAQYF